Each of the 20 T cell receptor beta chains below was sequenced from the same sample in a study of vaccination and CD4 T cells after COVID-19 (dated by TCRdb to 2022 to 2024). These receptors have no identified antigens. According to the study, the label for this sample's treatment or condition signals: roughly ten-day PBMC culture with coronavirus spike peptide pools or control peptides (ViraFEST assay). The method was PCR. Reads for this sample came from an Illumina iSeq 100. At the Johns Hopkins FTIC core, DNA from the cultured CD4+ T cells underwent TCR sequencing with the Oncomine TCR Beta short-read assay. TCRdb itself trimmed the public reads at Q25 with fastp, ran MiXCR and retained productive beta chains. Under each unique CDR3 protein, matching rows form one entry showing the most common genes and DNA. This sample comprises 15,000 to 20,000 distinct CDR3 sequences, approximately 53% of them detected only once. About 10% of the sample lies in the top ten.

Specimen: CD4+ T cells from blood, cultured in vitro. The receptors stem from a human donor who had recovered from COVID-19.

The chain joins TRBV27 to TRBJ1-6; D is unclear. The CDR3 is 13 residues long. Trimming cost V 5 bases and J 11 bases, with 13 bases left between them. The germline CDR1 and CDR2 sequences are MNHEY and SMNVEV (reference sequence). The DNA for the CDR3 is TGTGCCAGCAGTCTGGTAATCGAGGCACCCCTCCACTTT. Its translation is CASSLVIEAPLHF.

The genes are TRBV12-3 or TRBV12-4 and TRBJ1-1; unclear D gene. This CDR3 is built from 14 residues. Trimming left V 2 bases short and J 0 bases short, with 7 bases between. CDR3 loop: CASSLTAMNTEAFF. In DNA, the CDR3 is TGTGCCAGCAGTTTAACAGCTATGAACACTGAAGCTTTCTTT.

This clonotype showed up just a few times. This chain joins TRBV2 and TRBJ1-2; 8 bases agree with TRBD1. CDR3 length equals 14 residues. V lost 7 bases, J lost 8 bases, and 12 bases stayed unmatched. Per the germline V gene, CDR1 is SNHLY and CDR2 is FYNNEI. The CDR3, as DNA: TGTGCCAGCAATGAGAACAGGGGGTCACTGGGCTACACCTTC. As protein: CASNENRGSLGYTF.

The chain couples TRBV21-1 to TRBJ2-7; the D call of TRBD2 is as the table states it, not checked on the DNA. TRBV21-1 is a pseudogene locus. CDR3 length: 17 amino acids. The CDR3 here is CASSKGPSGKSSYEQYF. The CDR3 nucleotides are TGTGCCAGCAGCAAGGGCCCTAGCGGGAAGAGCTCCTACGAGCAGTACTTC.

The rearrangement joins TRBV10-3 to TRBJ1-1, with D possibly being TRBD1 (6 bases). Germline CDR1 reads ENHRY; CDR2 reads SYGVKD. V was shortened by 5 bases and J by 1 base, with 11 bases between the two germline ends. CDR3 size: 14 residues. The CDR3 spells CAISYGGQNTEAFF. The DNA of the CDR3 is TGTGCCATCAGTTACGGGGGACAGAACACTGAAGCTTTCTTT.

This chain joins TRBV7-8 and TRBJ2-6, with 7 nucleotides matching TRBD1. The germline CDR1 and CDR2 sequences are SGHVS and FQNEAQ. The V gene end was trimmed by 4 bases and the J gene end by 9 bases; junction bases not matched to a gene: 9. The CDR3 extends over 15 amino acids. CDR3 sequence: CASSYGDRVLNVLTF. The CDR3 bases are TGTGCCAGCAGCTACGGTGACAGGGTCCTCAACGTCCTGACTTTC.

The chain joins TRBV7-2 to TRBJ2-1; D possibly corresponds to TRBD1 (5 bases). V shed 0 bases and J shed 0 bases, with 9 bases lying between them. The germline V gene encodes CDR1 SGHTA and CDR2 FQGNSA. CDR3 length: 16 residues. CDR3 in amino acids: CASSLARDSSYNEQFF. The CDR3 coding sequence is TGTGCCAGCAGCTTAGCTCGCGACAGCTCCTACAATGAGCAGTTCTTC.

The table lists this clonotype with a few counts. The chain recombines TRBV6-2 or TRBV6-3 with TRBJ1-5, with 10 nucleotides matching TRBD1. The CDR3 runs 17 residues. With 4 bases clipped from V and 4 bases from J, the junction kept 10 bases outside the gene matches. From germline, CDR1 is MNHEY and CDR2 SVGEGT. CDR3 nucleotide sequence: TGTGCCAGCAGTTCCGGGACAGGGGTGAGAGGGAATCAGCCCCAGCATTTT. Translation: CASSSGTGVRGNQPQHF.

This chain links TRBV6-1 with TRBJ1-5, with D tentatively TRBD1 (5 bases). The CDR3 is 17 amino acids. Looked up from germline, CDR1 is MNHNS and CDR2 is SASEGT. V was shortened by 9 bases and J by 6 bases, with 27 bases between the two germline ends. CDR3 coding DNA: TGTGCCAGTCGTCCCCCGGGGCAGACGAGGATGCCTCAGCCCCAGCATTTT. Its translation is CASRPPGQTRMPQPQHF.

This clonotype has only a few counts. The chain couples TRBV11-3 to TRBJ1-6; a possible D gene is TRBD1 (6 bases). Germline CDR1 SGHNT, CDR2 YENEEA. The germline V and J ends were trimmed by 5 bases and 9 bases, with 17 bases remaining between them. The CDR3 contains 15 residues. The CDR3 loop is CASSNRQGMGSPLHF. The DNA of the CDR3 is TGTGCCAGCAGCAATCGTCAGGGGATGGGTTCACCCCTCCACTTT.

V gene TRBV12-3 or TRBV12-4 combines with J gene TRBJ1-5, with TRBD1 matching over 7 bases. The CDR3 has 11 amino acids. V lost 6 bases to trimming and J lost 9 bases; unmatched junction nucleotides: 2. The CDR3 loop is CASSQGGPQHF. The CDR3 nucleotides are TGTGCCAGCAGCCAGGGGGGGCCCCAGCATTTT.

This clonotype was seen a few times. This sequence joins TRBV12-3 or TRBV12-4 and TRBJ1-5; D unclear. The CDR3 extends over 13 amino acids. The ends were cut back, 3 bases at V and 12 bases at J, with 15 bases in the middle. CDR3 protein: CASSFGEETDQHF. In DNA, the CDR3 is TGTGCCAGCAGTTTTGGGGAGGAGACCGACCAGCATTTT.

The CDR3 protein is CASTYTTGGYSNQPQHF. Written as DNA, the CDR3 is TGTGCCAGTACCTATACGACAGGGGGCTATAGCAATCAGCCCCAGCATTTT. The chain employs TRBV19 and TRBJ1-5, with 10 bases that match TRBD1. This CDR3 spans 17 amino acids. Germline assignment: CDR1 LNHDA and CDR2 SQIVND (reference sequence). J was trimmed by 0 bases and V by 7 bases; bases with no gene match: 9.

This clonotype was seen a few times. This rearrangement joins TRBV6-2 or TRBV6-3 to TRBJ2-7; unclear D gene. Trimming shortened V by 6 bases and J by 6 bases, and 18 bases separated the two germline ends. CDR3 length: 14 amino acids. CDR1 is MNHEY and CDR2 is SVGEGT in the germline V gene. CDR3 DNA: TGTGCCAGCAGGTTACCACGCAACTCCGGCGAGCAGTACTTC. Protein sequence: CASRLPRNSGEQYF.

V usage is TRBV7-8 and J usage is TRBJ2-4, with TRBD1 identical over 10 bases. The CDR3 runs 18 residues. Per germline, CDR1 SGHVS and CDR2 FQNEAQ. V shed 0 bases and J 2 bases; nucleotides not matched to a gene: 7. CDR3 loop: CASSLAGDRGLTKNIQYF. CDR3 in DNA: TGTGCCAGCAGCTTAGCCGGGGACAGGGGTCTGACCAAAAACATTCAGTACTTC.

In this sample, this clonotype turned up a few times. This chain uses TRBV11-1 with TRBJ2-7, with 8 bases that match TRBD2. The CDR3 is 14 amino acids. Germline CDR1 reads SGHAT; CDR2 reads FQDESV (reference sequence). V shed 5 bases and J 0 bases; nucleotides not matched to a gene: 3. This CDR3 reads CASSPGGSSYEQYF. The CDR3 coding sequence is TGTGCCAGCAGCCCGGGGGGGAGCTCCTACGAGCAGTACTTC.

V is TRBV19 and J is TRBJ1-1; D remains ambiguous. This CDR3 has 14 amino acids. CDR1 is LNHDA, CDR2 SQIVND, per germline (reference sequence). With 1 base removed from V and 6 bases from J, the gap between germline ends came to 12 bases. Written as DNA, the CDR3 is TGTGCCAGTAGTATAGGGTCGGGGAGGGCTGAAGCTTTCTTT. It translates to CASSIGSGRAEAFF. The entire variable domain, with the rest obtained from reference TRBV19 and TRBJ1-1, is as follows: DGGITQSPKYLFRKEGQNVTLSCEQNLNHDAMYWYRQDPGQGLRLIYYSQIVNDFQKGDIAEGYSVSREKKESFPLTVTSAQKNPTAFYLCASSIGSGRAEAFFGQGTRLTVV.

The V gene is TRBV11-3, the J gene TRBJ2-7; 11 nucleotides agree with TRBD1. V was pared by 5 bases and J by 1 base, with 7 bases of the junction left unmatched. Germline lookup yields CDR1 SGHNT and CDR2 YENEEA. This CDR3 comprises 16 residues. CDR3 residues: CASSGSRDRGSYEQYF. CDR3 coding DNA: TGTGCCAGCAGCGGAAGCAGGGACAGGGGGTCCTACGAGCAGTACTTC.

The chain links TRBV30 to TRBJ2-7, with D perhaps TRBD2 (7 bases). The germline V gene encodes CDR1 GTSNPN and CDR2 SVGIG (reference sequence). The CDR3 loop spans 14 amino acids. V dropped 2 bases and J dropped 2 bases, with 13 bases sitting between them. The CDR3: CAWSFAGGPYEQYF. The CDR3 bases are TGTGCCTGGAGTTTCGCCGGGGGGCCCTACGAGCAGTACTTC. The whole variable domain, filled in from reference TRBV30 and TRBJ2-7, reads SQTIHQWPATLVQPVGSPLSLECTVEGTSNPNLYWYRQAAGRGLQLLFYSVGIGQISSEVPQNLSASRPQDRQFILSSKKLLLSDSGFYLCAWSFAGGPYEQYFGPGTRLTVT.

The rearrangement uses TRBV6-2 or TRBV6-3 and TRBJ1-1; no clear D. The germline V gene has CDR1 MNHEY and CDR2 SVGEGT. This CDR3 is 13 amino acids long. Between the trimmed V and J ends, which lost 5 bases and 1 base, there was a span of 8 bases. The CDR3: CASSQDENTEAFF. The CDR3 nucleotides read TGTGCCAGCAGTCAAGACGAGAACACTGAAGCTTTCTTT.